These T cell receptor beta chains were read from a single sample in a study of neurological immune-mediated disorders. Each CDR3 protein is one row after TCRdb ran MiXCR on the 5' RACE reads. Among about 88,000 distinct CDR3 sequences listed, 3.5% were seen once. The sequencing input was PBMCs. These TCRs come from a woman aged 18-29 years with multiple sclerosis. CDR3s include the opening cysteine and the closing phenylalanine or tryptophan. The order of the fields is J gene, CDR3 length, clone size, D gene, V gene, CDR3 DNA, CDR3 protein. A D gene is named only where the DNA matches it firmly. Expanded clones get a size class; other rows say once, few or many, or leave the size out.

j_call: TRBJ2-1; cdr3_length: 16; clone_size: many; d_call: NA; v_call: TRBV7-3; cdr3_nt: TGTGCCAGCAGCTTAATCCCCAGCGTGAGCTACAATGAGCAGTTCTTC; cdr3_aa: CASSLIPSVSYNEQFF
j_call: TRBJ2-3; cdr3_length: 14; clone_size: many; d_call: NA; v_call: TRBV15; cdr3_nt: TGTGCCACCAATCAGGGCGGGGATTCAGATACGCAGTATTTT; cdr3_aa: CATNQGGDSDTQYF
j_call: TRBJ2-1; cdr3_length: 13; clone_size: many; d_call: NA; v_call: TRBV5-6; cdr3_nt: TGTGCCAGCAGCTTGCGGGAGATATCGGAGCAGTTCTTC; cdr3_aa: CASSLREISEQFF
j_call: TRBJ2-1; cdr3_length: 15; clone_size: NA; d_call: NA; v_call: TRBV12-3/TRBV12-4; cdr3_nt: TGTGCCAGCAAAGTTGTCTCGAGCTCCTACAATGCGCAGTTCTTC; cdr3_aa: CASKVVSSSYNAQFF
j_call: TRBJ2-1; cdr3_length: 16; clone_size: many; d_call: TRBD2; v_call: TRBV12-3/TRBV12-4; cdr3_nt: TGTGCCAGCAGTGCCGTACTAGCGGGAGGGCCACATGAGCAGTTCTTC; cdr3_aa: CASSAVLAGGPHEQFF
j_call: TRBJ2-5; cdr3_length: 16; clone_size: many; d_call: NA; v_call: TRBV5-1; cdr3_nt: TGCGCCAGCAGCTTGAACCCCGGGGTGCTTCAAGAGACCCAGTACTTC; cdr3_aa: CASSLNPGVLQETQYF
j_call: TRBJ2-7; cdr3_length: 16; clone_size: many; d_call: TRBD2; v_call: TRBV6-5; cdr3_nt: TGTGCCAGCAGTTACTCGAGGAGCGGGAGGGCCTACGAGCAGTACTTC; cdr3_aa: CASSYSRSGRAYEQYF
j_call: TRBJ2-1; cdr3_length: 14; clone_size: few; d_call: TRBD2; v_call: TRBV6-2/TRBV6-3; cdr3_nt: TGTGCCAGCAGGAGAGGGACTAGCGGAAAAGAGCAGTTCTTC; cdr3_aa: CASRRGTSGKEQFF
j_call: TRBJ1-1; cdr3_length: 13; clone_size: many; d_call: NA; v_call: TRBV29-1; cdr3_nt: TGCAGCGTTGAGGGAGGGGTCGCCACTGAAGCTTTCTTT; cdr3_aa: CSVEGGVATEAFF
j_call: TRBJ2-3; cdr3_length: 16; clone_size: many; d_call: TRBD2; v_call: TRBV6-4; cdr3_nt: TGTGCCAGCAGTGCCGCGACTAGCGGGGACACGGATACGCAGTATTTT; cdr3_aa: CASSAATSGDTDTQYF
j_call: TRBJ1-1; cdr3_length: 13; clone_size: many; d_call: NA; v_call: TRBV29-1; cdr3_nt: TGCAGCGTTGAAGGGGTGGGGGGATCTGAAGCTTTCTTT; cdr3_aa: CSVEGVGGSEAFF
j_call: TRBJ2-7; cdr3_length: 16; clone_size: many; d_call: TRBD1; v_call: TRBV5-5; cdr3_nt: TGTGCCAGCAGCTCGACCCGGGACAGGGCTACCTACGAGCAGTACTTC; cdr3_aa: CASSSTRDRATYEQYF
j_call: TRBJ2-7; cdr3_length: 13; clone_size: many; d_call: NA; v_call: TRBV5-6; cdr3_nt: TGTGCCAGCAGCCCGGGTGGCACCTACGAGCAGTACTTC; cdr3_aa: CASSPGGTYEQYF
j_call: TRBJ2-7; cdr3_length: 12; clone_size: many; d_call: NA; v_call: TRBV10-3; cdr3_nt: TGTGCCATCAGTCCGGGCCTCGGGGAGCAGTACTTC; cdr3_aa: CAISPGLGEQYF
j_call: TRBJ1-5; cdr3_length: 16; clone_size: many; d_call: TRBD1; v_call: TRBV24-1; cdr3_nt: TGTGCCACCAGTGATCCGGGACAGGGAGGCAATCAGCCCCAGCATTTT; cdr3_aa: CATSDPGQGGNQPQHF
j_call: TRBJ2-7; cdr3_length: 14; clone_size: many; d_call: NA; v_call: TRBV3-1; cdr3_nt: TGTGCCAGCAGCCAAGGGGCAGGGACCTACGAGCAGTACTTC; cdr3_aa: CASSQGAGTYEQYF
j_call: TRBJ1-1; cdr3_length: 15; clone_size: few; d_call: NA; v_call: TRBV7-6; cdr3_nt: TGTGCCAGCAGCTTAAATTCCGGTGCTAACACTGAAGCTTTCTTT; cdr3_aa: CASSLNSGANTEAFF
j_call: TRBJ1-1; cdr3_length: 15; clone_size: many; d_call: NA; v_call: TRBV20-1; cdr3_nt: TGCAGTGCTAGTCAAACCGGGACGGCGAACACTGAAGCTTTCTTT; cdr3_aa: CSASQTGTANTEAFF
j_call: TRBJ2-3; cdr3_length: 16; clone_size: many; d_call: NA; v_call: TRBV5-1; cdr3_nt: TGCGCCAGCAGCGGACGGGGATCTTGGGACACAGATACGCAGTATTTT; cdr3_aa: CASSGRGSWDTDTQYF
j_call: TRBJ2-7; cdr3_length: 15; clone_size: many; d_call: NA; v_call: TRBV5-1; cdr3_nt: TGCGCCAGCAGCCCAGGACGGGGACTCCTCTACGAGCAGTACTTC; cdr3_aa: CASSPGRGLLYEQYF
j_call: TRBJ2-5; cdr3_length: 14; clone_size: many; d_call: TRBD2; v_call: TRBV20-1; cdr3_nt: TGCAGTGCCATAGCGGGGGCCCTGGCGGAGACCCAGTACTTC; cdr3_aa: CSAIAGALAETQYF
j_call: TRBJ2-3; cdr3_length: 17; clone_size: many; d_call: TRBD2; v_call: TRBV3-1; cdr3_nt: TGTGCCAGCAGCCTCAAAAGTCTAAGGGACTACCGACATACGCAGTATTTT; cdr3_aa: CASSLKSLRDYRHTQYF
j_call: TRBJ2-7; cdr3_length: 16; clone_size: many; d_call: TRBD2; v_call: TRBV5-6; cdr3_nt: TGTGCCAGCAGTTATAGCGGGAGTTTTATTTCGTACGAGCAGTACTTC; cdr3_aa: CASSYSGSFISYEQYF
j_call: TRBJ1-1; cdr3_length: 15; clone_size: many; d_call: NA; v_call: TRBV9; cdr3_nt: TGTGCCAGCAGCGTAGTGGCTCGGATGAACACTGAAGCTTTCTTT; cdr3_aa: CASSVVARMNTEAFF
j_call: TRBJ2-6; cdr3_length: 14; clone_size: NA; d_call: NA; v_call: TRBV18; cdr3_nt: TGTGCCAGCTCATCTGAGTCTGGGGCCAACGTCCTGACTTTC; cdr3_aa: CASSSESGANVLTF
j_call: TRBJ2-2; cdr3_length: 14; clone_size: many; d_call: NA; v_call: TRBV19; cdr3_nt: TGTGCCAGTAGTATCTCGGGTAACACCGGGGAGCTGTTTTTT; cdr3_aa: CASSISGNTGELFF
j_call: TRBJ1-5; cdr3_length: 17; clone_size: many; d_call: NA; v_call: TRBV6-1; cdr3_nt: TGTGCCAGCAGTCTAGGCGCGAGGGCCTATAGCAATCAGCCCCAGCATTTT; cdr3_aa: CASSLGARAYSNQPQHF
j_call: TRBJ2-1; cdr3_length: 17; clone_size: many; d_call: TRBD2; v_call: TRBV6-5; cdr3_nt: TGTGCCAGCAGTTATGGGTTCGGAATAGCGGGACCCAATGAGCAGTTCTTC; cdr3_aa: CASSYGFGIAGPNEQFF
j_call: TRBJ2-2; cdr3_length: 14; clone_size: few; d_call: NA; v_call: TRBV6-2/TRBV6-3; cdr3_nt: TGTGCCAGCAGTTACCCGGAGGACACCGGGGAGCTGTTTTTT; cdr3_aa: CASSYPEDTGELFF
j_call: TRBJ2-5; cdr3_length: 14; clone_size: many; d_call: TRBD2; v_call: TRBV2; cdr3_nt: TGTGCCAGCAGGGGGACTAGCGGAGAAGAGACCCAGTACTTC; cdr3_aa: CASRGTSGEETQYF